Detailed here is one TCR beta chain. Its antigen remains unknown. This specimen belongs to a study of graft-versus-host responses after intestinal transplantation. CDR1 and CDR2 from the germline V gene are MNHEY and SMNVEV (reference sequence). Trimming stripped 1 base from V and 6 bases from J, with 8 bases between. The length of the CDR3 is 13 residues. Study-level findings and limits: Recipient marrow held GvH clones, some first seen in ileum or blood.

Using immunoSEQ multiplex PCR, the repertoire was profiled, and TCRdb retains in-frame clones only, with some absent. The sample consists of more than 65,000 clones, around 90% of them appearing once. The chain recombines TRBV27 with TRBJ2-3; D unclear. The material was unstimulated CD8+ T cells sorted from spleen or lymph node cells, obtained before transplant. This sequence originates from a human donor who was the organ donor for an intestinal transplant. This chain's CDR3 is CASSLLLWDTQYF. The CDR3 coding sequence is TGTGCCAGCAGTTTATTACTTTGGGATACGCAGTATTTT.